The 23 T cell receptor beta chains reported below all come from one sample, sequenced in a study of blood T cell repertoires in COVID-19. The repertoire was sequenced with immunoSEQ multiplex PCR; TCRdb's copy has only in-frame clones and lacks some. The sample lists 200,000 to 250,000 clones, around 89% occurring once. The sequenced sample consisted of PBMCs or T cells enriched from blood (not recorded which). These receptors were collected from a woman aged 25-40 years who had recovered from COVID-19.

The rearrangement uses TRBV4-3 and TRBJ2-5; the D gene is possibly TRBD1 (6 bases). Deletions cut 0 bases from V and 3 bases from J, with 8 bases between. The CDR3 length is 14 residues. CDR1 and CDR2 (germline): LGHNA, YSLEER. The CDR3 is CASSQDTGKETQYF. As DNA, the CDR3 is TGCGCCAGCAGCCAAGATACAGGGAAAGAGACCCAGTACTTC.

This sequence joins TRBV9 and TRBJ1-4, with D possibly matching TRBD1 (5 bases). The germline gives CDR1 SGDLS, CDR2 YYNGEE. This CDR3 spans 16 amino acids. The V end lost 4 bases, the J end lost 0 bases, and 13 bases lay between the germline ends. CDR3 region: CASSPGGTATNEKLFF. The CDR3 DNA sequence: TGTGCCAGCAGCCCCGGGGGAACTGCAACTAATGAAAAACTGTTTTTT.

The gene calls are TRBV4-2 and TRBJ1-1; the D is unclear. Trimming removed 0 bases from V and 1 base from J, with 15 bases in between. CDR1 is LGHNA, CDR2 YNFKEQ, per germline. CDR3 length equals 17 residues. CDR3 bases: TGTGCCAGCAGCCAAGATTGGCGGGTGGAATCGAACACTGAAGCTTTCTTT. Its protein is CASSQDWRVESNTEAFF.

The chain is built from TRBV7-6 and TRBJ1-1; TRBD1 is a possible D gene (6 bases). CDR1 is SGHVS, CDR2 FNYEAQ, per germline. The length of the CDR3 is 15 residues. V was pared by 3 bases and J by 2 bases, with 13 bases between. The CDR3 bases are TGTGCCAGCAGCTTTTACAGGGCCGATAACACTGAAGCTTTCTTT. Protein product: CASSFYRADNTEAFF.

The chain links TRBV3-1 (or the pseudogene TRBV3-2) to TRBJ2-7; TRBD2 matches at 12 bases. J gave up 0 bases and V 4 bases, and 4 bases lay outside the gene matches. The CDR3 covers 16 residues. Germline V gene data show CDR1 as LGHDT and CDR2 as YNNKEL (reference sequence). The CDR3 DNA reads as TGTGCCAGCAGCCGGAAACTAGCGGGGGGCTCCTACGAGCAGTACTTC. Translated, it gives CASSRKLAGGSYEQYF.

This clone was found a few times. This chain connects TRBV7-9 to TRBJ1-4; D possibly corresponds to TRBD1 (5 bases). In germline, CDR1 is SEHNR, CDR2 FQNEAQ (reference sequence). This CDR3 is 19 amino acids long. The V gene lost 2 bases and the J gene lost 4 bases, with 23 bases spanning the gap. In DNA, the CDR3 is TGTGCCAGCAGCTTACGGTTTGGGGGGACTGCGGACTATAATGAAAAACTGTTTTTT. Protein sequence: CASSLRFGGTADYNEKLFF.

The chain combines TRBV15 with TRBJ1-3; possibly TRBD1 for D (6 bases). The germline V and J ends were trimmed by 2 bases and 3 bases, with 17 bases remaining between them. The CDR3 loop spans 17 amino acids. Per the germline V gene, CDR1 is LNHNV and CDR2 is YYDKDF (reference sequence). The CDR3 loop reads CATSRRIAGVDGNTIYF. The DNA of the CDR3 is TGTGCCACCAGCAGAAGAATAGCAGGGGTAGATGGAAACACCATATATTTT.

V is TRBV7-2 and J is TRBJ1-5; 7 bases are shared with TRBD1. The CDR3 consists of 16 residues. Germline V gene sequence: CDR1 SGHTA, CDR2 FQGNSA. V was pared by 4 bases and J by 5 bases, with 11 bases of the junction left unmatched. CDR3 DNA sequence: TGTGCCAGCAGCTCCGCCGGGACAGCCCGATATCAGCCCCAGCATTTT. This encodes CASSSAGTARYQPQHF.

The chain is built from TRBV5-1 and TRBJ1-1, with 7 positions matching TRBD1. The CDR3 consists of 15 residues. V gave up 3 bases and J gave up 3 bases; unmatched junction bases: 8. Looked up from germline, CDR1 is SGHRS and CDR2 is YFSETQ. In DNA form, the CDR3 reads TGCGCCAGCAGCTCTTCTGGGACAGCCTACACTGAAGCTTTCTTT. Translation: CASSSSGTAYTEAFF.

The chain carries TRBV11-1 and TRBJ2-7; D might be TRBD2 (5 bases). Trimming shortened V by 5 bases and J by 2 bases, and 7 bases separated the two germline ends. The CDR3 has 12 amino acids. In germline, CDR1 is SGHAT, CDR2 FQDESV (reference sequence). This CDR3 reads CASSRGTYEQYF. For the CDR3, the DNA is TGTGCCAGCAGCCGAGGGACCTACGAGCAGTACTTC.

In nucleotides, the CDR3 is TGCAGCTCGTACTACAATGAGCAGTTCTTC. It yields the protein CSSYYNEQFF. The V gene is TRBV29-1, the J gene TRBJ2-1; D ambiguous. CDR1 is SQVTM, CDR2 ANQGSEA, per germline. Between the trimmed V and J ends, which lost 8 bases and 3 bases, there was a span of 5 bases. This CDR3 has 10 amino acids.

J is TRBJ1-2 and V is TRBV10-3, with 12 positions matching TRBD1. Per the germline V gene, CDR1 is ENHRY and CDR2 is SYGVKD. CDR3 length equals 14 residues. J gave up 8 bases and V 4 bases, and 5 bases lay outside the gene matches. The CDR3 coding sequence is TGTGCCATCAGTGGGGACAGGGGGCGGAAAGGCTACACCTTC. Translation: CAISGDRGRKGYTF.

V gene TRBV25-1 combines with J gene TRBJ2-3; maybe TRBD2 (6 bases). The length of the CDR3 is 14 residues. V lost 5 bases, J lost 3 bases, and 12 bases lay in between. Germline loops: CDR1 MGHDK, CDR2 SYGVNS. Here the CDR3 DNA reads TGTGCCAGCAGTCCCCTCGGAGGGACAGATACGCAGTATTTT. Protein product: CASSPLGGTDTQYF.

CDR3 residues: CASNPHQGYGYTF. The CDR3 DNA sequence: TGTGCCAGCAACCCCCACCAGGGATATGGCTACACCTTC. This sequence joins TRBV11-2 and TRBJ1-2, with D tentatively TRBD1 (5 bases). Germline CDR1 is SGHAT and CDR2 is FQNNGV. The CDR3 extends over 13 amino acids. V was trimmed by 7 bases and J by 5 bases, leaving 14 bases between them.

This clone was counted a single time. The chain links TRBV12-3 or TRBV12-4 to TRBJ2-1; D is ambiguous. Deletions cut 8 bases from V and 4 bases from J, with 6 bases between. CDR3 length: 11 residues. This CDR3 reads CASGQYNEQFF. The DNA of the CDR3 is TGTGCCAGCGGGCAATACAATGAGCAGTTCTTC.

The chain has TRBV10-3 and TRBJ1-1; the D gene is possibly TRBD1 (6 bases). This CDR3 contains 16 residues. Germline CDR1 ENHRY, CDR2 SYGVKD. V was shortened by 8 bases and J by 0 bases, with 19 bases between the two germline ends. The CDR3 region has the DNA TGTGCCATCCGTACAGGGACCCCAAACATGAACACTGAAGCTTTCTTT. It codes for CAIRTGTPNMNTEAFF.

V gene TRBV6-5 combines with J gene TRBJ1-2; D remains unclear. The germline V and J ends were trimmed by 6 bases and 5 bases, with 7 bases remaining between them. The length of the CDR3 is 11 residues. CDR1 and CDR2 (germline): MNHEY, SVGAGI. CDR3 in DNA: TGTGCCAGCAGGTCCCCTTATGGCTACACCTTC. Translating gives CASRSPYGYTF.

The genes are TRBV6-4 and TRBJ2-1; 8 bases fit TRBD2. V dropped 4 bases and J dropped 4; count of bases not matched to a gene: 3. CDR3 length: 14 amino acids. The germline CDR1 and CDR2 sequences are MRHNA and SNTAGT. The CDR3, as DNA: TGTGCCAGCAGTGTTGCGGGGGGTTACAATGAGCAGTTCTTC. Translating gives CASSVAGGYNEQFF.

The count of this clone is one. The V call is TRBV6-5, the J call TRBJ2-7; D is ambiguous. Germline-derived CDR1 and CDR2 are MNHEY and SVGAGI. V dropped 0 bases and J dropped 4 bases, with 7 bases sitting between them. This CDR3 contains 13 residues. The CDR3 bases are TGTGCCAGCAGTTACTCACCAGAATACGAGCAGTACTTC. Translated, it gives CASSYSPEYEQYF.

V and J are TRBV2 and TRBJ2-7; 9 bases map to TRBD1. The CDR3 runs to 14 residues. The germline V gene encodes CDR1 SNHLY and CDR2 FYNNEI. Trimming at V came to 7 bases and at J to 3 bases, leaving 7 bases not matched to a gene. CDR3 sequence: CASIMDRGGYEQYF. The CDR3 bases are TGTGCCAGCATTATGGACAGGGGAGGCTACGAGCAGTACTTC.

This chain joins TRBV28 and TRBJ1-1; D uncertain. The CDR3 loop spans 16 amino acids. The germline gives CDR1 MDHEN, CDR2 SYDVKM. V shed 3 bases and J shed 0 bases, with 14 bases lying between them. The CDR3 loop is CASSLGRGDMNTEAFF. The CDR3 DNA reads TGTGCCAGCAGTTTGGGCCGGGGAGACATGAACACTGAAGCTTTCTTT.

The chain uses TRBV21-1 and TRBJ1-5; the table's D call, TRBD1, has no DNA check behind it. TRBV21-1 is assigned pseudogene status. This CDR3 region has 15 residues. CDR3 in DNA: TGTGCCAGCAGCAAGAAGGAACACAGGGGTCAGCCCCAGCATTTT. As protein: CASSKKEHRGQPQHF.

DNA for the CDR3: TGCGCCAGCAGCCCAGACAGGCGACAAGAGACCCAGTACTTC. This codes for CASSPDRRQETQYF. The J gene is TRBJ2-5, the V gene TRBV5-1; perhaps TRBD1 as D (6 bases). V lost 4 bases, J lost 2 bases, and 12 bases lay in between. The CDR3 sequence is 14 residues long. Germline CDR1 SGHRS, CDR2 YFSETQ.